Below, 26 T cell receptor beta chains from the same sample are listed, as sequenced in a study of T cells in localized non-small cell lung cancer. The protocol was immunoSEQ multiplex PCR, while the TCRdb copy is restricted to in-frame clones and leaves out a portion. The sample yields about 7,300 clones, more than 20% seen once. The specimen was lung tumor tissue, collected before any cancer treatment. These receptors were collected from a man aged 40 to 75 with stage III squamous cell lung carcinoma.

V usage is TRBV9 and J usage is TRBJ1-3; 9 bases map to TRBD1. Germline V gene data show CDR1 as SGDLS and CDR2 as YYNGEE. Trimming at V came to 0 bases and at J to 3 bases, leaving 4 bases not matched to a gene. CDR3 length equals 16 residues. The CDR3 sequence is CASSVDGTGYGNTIYF. The CDR3 bases are TGTGCCAGCAGCGTAGATGGGACAGGGTATGGAAACACCATATATTTT.

In its sample, this clone was seen a few times. This chain uses TRBV28 with TRBJ2-2; TRBD1 matches 9 bases. CDR3 length: 15 residues. Per the germline V gene, CDR1 is MDHEN and CDR2 is SYDVKM. The V segment lost 6 bases and the J segment 1 base; nucleotides outside the gene matches: 3. The CDR3 DNA sequence: TGTGCCAGCAGGCCGGGACAGGGGAACACCGGGGAGCTGTTTTTT. This encodes CASRPGQGNTGELFF.

This clone is medium-sized in the sample. The genes are TRBV11-3 and TRBJ2-5, with 16 positions matching TRBD2. Germline CDR1 and CDR2: SGHNT and YENEEA. Trimming at V came to 5 bases and at J to 4 bases, leaving 7 bases not matched to a gene. The CDR3 is 17 residues long. The CDR3 DNA follows: TGTGCCAGCAGCCAGGGACTAGCGGGGGGGCCGGGAGAGACCCAGTACTTC. Translation: CASSQGLAGGPGETQYF.

J is TRBJ2-5 and V is TRBV9; TRBD1 might be the D (6 bases). The germline gives CDR1 SGDLS, CDR2 YYNGEE. This CDR3 has 15 amino acids. V lost 0 bases and J 5 bases, leaving 14 bases between the germline ends. CDR3 residues: CASSVATGYEETQYF. CDR3 bases: TGTGCCAGCAGCGTAGCTACAGGGTATGAGGAGACCCAGTACTTC.

The chain joins TRBV19 to TRBJ2-2; possibly TRBD2 for D (10 bases). Germline V gene data show CDR1 as LNHDA and CDR2 as SQIVND (reference sequence). The CDR3 has 21 residues. Between the trimmed V and J ends, which lost 5 bases and 7 bases, there was a span of 35 bases. This CDR3 reads CASSFRIGTGSLAGVGGELFF. Here the CDR3 DNA reads TGTGCCAGTAGTTTCCGTATAGGGACAGGGAGTCTAGCGGGAGTTGGCGGGGAGCTGTTTTTT.

The genes are TRBV28 and TRBJ2-1; D is uncertain. Germline V CDR1 and CDR2: MDHEN, SYDVKM. The CDR3 has 15 residues. V gave up 1 base and J gave up 0 bases, with 7 bases separating them. The CDR3 region has the DNA TGTGCCAGCAGTTTATCGGGCCGCTCCTACAATGAGCAGTTCTTC. It yields the protein CASSLSGRSYNEQFF.

This clone was recorded a few times. This rearrangement joins TRBV11-3 to TRBJ1-4; TRBD1 matches at 7 bases. The CDR3 runs to 14 residues. Germline V gene lookup returns CDR1 SGHNT and CDR2 YENEEA. V gave up 6 bases and J gave up 5 bases; unmatched junction bases: 6. CDR3 sequence: CASRLDRKNEKLFF. The CDR3 DNA reads TGTGCCAGCAGATTGGACAGGAAAAATGAAAAACTGTTTTTT.

This chain connects TRBV19 to TRBJ2-1; 7 bases line up with TRBD1. Germline CDR1 and CDR2: LNHDA and SQIVND (reference sequence). V trimming: 5 bases; J trimming: 7 bases; junction bases outside the gene matches: 5. The CDR3 spans 13 residues. For the CDR3, the DNA is TGTGCCAGTAGTTTCACAGGGGAGAATGAGCAGTTCTTC. Amino acids: CASSFTGENEQFF.

The rearrangement links TRBV18 to TRBJ2-5, with no clear D. The CDR3 spans 13 residues. The V end lost 2 bases, the J end lost 5 bases, and 9 bases lay between the germline ends. CDR1 and CDR2 (germline): KGHSH, LQKENI. The CDR3 here is CASSPGNLETQYF. The DNA for the CDR3 is TGTGCCAGCTCACCAGGGAATTTGGAGACCCAGTACTTC.

In this sample, this clone turned up a few times. The gene calls are TRBV28 and TRBJ1-6; a weak D match, TRBD1 (5 bases). V gave up 4 bases and J gave up 10 bases, with 20 bases separating them. This CDR3 region has 16 residues. Looked up from germline, CDR1 is MDHEN and CDR2 is SYDVKM. The CDR3, as DNA: TGTGCCAGCAGTTCAAACCAGGGAGTAGGTCGGTCACCCCTCCACTTT. It yields the protein CASSSNQGVGRSPLHF.

The V call is TRBV15, the J call TRBJ2-5, with a weak D call TRBD1 (5 bases). Per the germline V gene, CDR1 is LNHNV and CDR2 is YYDKDF (reference sequence). With 5 bases removed from V and 0 bases from J, the gap between germline ends came to 16 bases. The CDR3 runs to 16 residues. CDR3 bases: TGTGCCACCAGCGAGTCGACAGTACCGTACCAAGAGACCCAGTACTTC. It encodes CATSESTVPYQETQYF.

This clone was seen only a few times. The J gene is TRBJ2-7, the V gene TRBV13; TRBD1 is a possible D gene (6 bases). CDR1 is PRHDT and CDR2 is FYEKMQ in the germline V gene (reference sequence). The CDR3 has 13 residues. Trimming pared 7 bases from V and 6 bases from J, leaving 16 bases between. The CDR3 bases are TGTGCCAGCATAGCCAGGGGAATAGGCGAGCAGTACTTC. Its translation is CASIARGIGEQYF.

Only a few counts were recorded for this clone. The genes are TRBV28 and TRBJ2-7; 7 positions match TRBD1. V shed 2 bases, J shed 3 bases, and the junction held 1 base outside the gene matches. In germline, CDR1 is MDHEN, CDR2 SYDVKM. The CDR3 is 13 amino acids. As DNA, the CDR3 is TGTGCCAGCAGTTTACCAGGGGGCTACGAGCAGTACTTC. Amino acids: CASSLPGGYEQYF. The full variable domain, its missing parts supplied by reference TRBV28 and TRBJ2-7, is DVKVTQSSRYLVKRTGEKVFLECVQDMDHENMFWYRQDPGLGLRLIYFSYDVKMKEKGDIPEGYSVSREKKERFSLILESASTNQTSMYLCASSLPGGYEQYFGPGTRLTVT.

This clone was observed a handful of times. Relative to the germline gene, one junction end is altered; a read error may explain this. The chain has TRBV11-3 and TRBJ2-2; 8 nucleotides agree with TRBD2. The CDR3 covers 15 residues. The germline gives CDR1 SGHNT, CDR2 YENEEA. The DNA for the CDR3 is TGTGCCAGCACCTTAAGCGGGGGTTACACCGGGGAGCTGTTTTTT. Translating gives CASTLSGGYTGELFF.

This clone has more than one count but fewer than ten. V gene TRBV4-1 combines with J gene TRBJ2-5, with D perhaps matching TRBD2 (6 bases). Trimming took 1 base from V and 4 from J, leaving 13 bases between them. Germline CDR1 MGHRA, CDR2 YSYEKL. There are 15 residues in the CDR3. CDR3 in amino acids: CASSQGRLGGETQYF. Written as DNA, the CDR3 is TGCGCCAGCAGCCAAGGGCGGTTGGGGGGAGAGACCCAGTACTTC.

This clone occurred a few times. The genes are TRBV6-8 and TRBJ2-7; D possibly uses TRBD1 or TRBD2 (5 bases each). The CDR3 runs to 13 residues. Per germline, CDR1 MNHGY and CDR2 SAAAGT. The V and J ends lost 8 bases and 3 bases respectively, with 14 bases between them. CDR3 sequence (DNA): TGTGCCAGCGGCCGGGACGGGCACTACGAGCAGTACTTC. This sequence encodes CASGRDGHYEQYF.

This clone was observed a handful of times. The gene calls are TRBV9 and TRBJ2-3, with D perhaps matching TRBD1 (6 bases). CDR1 SGDLS and CDR2 YYNGEE come from the germline V gene. The length of the CDR3 is 14 residues. V was cut by 6 bases and J by 2 bases, with 13 bases left in between. CDR3 sequence: CASTPDRYTDTQYF. In DNA, the CDR3 is TGTGCCAGCACCCCGGACAGATACACAGATACGCAGTATTTT.

V and J are TRBV19 and TRBJ2-5; no reliable D call. The V and J ends lost 5 bases and 4 bases respectively, with 11 bases between them. This CDR3 contains 13 residues. Germline CDR1 reads LNHDA; CDR2 reads SQIVND (reference sequence). The CDR3 coding sequence is TGTGCCAGTAGTTCTATCGGATTAGAGACCCAGTACTTC. Translated: CASSSIGLETQYF.

The genes are TRBV19 and TRBJ1-2; a possible D gene is TRBD1 (6 bases). The V gene lost 7 bases and the J gene lost 0 bases, with 18 bases spanning the gap. The CDR3 is 16 amino acids. Looked up from germline, CDR1 is LNHDA and CDR2 is SQIVND (reference sequence). The CDR3 loop reads CASMAGGQITNYGYTF. The CDR3 bases are TGTGCCAGTATGGCCGGGGGGCAGATTACTAACTATGGCTACACCTTC.

The rearrangement uses TRBV18 and TRBJ2-5; TRBD2 is a possible D gene (5 bases). V was cut by 0 bases and J by 5 bases, with 13 bases left in between. Germline V gives CDR1 KGHSH, CDR2 LQKENI. The CDR3 totals 15 residues. This CDR3 reads CASSPPVAGVETQYF. The CDR3 nucleotides are TGTGCCAGCTCACCACCGGTGGCGGGCGTGGAGACCCAGTACTTC.

This clone is a singleton in its sample. This sequence joins TRBV29-1 and TRBJ2-3; D is perhaps TRBD1 (7 bases). Germline V gene sequence: CDR1 SQVTM, CDR2 ANQGSEA. The V and J ends lost 7 bases and 4 bases respectively, with 18 bases between them. The CDR3 runs 14 residues. Here the CDR3 DNA reads TGCAGCGGCCAGGGACAGTCTAGCGCAGATACGCAGTATTTT. It codes for CSGQGQSSADTQYF.

In its sample, this clone ranks as medium-sized. The rearrangement links TRBV6-7 to TRBJ1-2, with D hard to call. TRBV6-7 is treated as an ORF (open reading frame) with a function not yet certain. This CDR3 has 11 amino acids. V was pared by 6 bases and J by 7 bases, with 9 bases between. The CDR3 loop is CASRSSAGYTF. Written as DNA, the CDR3 is TGTGCCAGCAGGTCAAGTGCTGGCTACACCTTC.

By frequency in the sample, this clone is medium-sized. The chain joins TRBV11-3 to TRBJ2-2; no definite D call. The CDR3 is 17 residues long. Germline CDR1 and CDR2: SGHNT and YENEEA. Between the trimmed V and J ends, which lost 2 bases and 3 bases, there was a span of 16 bases. CDR3 DNA: TGTGCCAGCAGCTTAACGGCGGTAGTAGCACACACCGGGGAGCTGTTTTTT. Its protein is CASSLTAVVAHTGELFF.

This clone was counted between two and nine times. The gene calls are TRBV4-1 and TRBJ1-2, with 9 bases fitting TRBD1. The CDR3 extends over 15 amino acids. Germline V CDR1 and CDR2: MGHRA, YSYEKL. Trimming took 1 base from V and 1 from J; bases not matched to a gene: 1. CDR3 sequence: CASSQAGQGNYGYTF. The CDR3 nucleotides are TGCGCCAGCAGCCAAGCGGGACAGGGTAACTATGGCTACACCTTC.

This clone occurred a few times. The chain employs TRBV6-8 and TRBJ1-3, with D tentatively TRBD1 (5 bases). Germline values: CDR1 MNHGY, CDR2 SAAAGT. This CDR3 has 15 amino acids. V was cut by 5 bases and J by 0 bases, with 11 bases left in between. The CDR3 DNA is TGTGCCAGCAGTCAAACCGGGGCCTCTGGAAACACCATATATTTT. It is translated as CASSQTGASGNTIYF.

This clone came up a few times. The chain is built from TRBV6-8 and TRBJ2-7, with 9 positions matching TRBD1. Germline assignment: CDR1 MNHGY and CDR2 SAAAGT. The CDR3 spans 12 residues. The V and J ends lost 7 bases and 6 bases, in that order; junction bases with no gene match: 4. CDR3 sequence: CASTGTGSEQYF. The CDR3 DNA follows: TGTGCCAGCACTGGGACAGGGAGCGAGCAGTACTTC.